Listed below are T cell receptor beta chains from one sample, sequenced in a study of shared clonotypes between healthy human individuals. Sequencing used immunoSEQ multiplex PCR; TCRdb keeps in-frame clones, though not all of them. This sample yields roughly 1 million clones, of which about 77% are seen a single time; over 1.3% belongs to the top ten. Sequences were obtained from memory CD4+ T cells sorted from blood. The origin of the receptors is a man between 18 and 35 years old in good health. Both conserved end residues are part of each CDR3. A D gene is named only where the DNA matches it firmly. The size of a clone is reported for some rows only, either as once, few or many, or as a class for expanded clones.

D gene,clone size,J gene,V gene,CDR3 DNA,CDR3 protein
TRBD1,once,TRBJ2-1,TRBV6-5,TGTGCCAGCATTTCGACAGGGGCCAATGAGCAGTTCTTC,CASISTGANEQFF
NA,NA,TRBJ2-7,TRBV10-3,TGTGCCATCAATGGGGGCGGAAACTACGAGCAGTACTTC,CAINGGGNYEQYF
TRBD1,NA,TRBJ1-3,TRBV18,TGTGCCAGCTCACCACCGGGACAGCGAAGCTCTGGAAACACCATATATTTT,CASSPPGQRSSGNTIYF
NA,NA,TRBJ1-1,TRBV19,TGTGCCAGTAGTTGGCAGGGGTACACTGAAGCTTTCTTT,CASSWQGYTEAFF
TRBD2,NA,TRBJ2-3,TRBV5-4,TGTGCCAGCAGTTTTCGACTAGCTGCTAGCACAGATACGCAGTATTTT,CASSFRLAASTDTQYF
NA,once,TRBJ2-3,TRBV10-1,TGCGCCAGCAGTCCCGGAGGGGTTAAAGATACGCAGTATTTT,CASSPGGVKDTQYF
TRBD1,few,TRBJ1-5,TRBV9,TGTGCCAGCAGCGGAACAGGGGGCCAGCCCCAGCATTTT,CASSGTGGQPQHF
TRBD1,NA,TRBJ2-1,TRBV9,TGTGCCAGCAGCGTAGATGGCAGGGGGATCGGTGAGCAGTTCTTC,CASSVDGRGIGEQFF
NA,once,TRBJ2-5,TRBV9,TGTGCCAGCAGCGTTTCGAAAGGGGGAGACCCCCTTGTAGAGACCCAGTACTTC,CASSVSKGGDPLVETQYF
TRBD2,NA,TRBJ2-1,TRBV10-1,TGCGCCAGCAGTGACCCTTTTGCGCGGGGGGGGTACAATGAGCAGTTCTTC,CASSDPFARGGYNEQFF
NA,NA,TRBJ2-7,TRBV10-1,TGCGCCAGCATAGGCGGTTCCTACGAGCAGTACTTC,CASIGGSYEQYF
NA,NA,TRBJ1-1,TRBV29-1,TGCAGCGTTGGGGGGGGTGTCACTGAAGCTTTCTTT,CSVGGGVTEAFF
TRBD1,NA,TRBJ2-7,TRBV5-6,TGTGCCAGCAGCTATCAGGACAGGGTGTCGACCTACGAGCAGTACTTC,CASSYQDRVSTYEQYF
NA,NA,TRBJ1-5,TRBV2,TGTGCCAGCAGGGGGACGGCTGATCAGCCCCAGCATTTT,CASRGTADQPQHF